A selection of T cell receptor beta chains follows, all from one sample in a study of STAT5B mutations in CD4+ large granular lymphocyte leukemia. Data came from immunoSEQ multiplex PCR; TCRdb stores just in-frame clones and leaves some out. The repertoire holds tens of thousands of clones, with around two thirds as singletons. Input material: CD4+ T cells from blood buffy coats. The receptors derive from a human donor in good health. Each CDR3 is given without its conserved first and last residue. The D gene is left open where the match is weak.

.,TRBV19,ASRRTAEYNQPQH
.,TRBV4-1,ASSDVGQDNEQF
.,TRBV6-1,ASIATGSNQPQH
TRBD1,TRBV5-1,ASSFDRAYEQY
.,TRBV4-1,ASSITGHQPQH
.,TRBV4-2,ASSQARSPNEKLF
TRBD2,TRBV5-4,ASSLAGDIQY
TRBD1,TRBV15,ATSPRRGGNTEAF
.,TRBV16,ASSDTGRGYT
.,TRBV14,ASSQVPGLGANVLT
TRBD2,TRBV19,ASSMELAGESGELF
TRBD1,TRBV28,ASRRGQDNSPLH
TRBD1,TRBV19,ASSRTGANTGELF
TRBD1,TRBV28,ASSTGGTEAF
.,TRBV7-3,ASTQDPAGTEAF
.,TRBV4-2,ASSQVGNTEAF
.,TRBV28,ASRQQEAEAF
.,TRBV27,ASSLLVHTEAF
.,TRBV28,ASSSWGIGDEQF
.,TRBV6-5,ASSYGDTYNEQF
.,TRBV7-2,ASIMRGGGLGTQY
.,TRBV15,ATSRDPRGSGANVLT
.,TRBV27,ASSFRGGNQPQH
TRBD2,TRBV5-1,ASSLARGLAGSYNEQF
TRBD1,TRBV5-5,ASSLGAQGAEGQPQH
TRBD1,TRBV7-9,ASSSRTGGTKNTEAF
TRBD1,TRBV9,ASSVDGTGGSGPQH
.,TRBV7-9,ASIEVQAAEAF
TRBD1,TRBV5-1,ASSIGQVRNEQF
.,TRBV6-4,ASSPEYTPNQPQH